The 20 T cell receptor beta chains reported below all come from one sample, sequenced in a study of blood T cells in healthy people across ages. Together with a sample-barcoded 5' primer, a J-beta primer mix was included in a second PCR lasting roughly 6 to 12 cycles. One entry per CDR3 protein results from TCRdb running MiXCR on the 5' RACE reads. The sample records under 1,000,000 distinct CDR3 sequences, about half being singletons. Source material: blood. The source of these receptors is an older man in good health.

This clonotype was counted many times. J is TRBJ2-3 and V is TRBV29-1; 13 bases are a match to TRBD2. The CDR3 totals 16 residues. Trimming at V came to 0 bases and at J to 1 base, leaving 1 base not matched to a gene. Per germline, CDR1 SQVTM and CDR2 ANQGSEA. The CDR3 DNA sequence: TGCAGCGTTGAAGAGGGACTAGCGGGGCGCACAGATACGCAGTATTTT. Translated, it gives CSVEEGLAGRTDTQYF.

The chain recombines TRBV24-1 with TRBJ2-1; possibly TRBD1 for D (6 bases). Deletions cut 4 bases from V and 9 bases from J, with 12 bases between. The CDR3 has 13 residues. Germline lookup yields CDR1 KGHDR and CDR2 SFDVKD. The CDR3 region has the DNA TGTGCCACCAGTGACCCGGGACATAGTGAGCAGTTCTTC. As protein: CATSDPGHSEQFF.

The CDR3 region has the DNA TGTGCCAGTAGGGACAGTAACCAAGAGACCCAGTACTTC. Protein sequence: CASRDSNQETQYF. The chain joins TRBV2 to TRBJ2-5; TRBD1 agrees at 7 bases. Per the germline V gene, CDR1 is SNHLY and CDR2 is FYNNEI. J lost 0 bases, V lost 9 bases, and 4 bases had no gene match. This CDR3 has 13 amino acids.

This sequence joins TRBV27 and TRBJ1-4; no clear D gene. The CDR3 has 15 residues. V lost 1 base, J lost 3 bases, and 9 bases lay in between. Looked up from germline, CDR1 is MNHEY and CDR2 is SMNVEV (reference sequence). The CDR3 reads CASSLFGPPNEKLFF. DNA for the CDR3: TGTGCCAGCAGTTTATTTGGCCCACCTAATGAAAAACTGTTTTTT.

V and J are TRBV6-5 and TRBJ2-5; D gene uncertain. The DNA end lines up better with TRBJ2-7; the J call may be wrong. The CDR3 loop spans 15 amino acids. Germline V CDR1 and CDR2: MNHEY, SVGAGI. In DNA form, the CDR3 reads TGTGCCAGCAGTTACGCCGGGCAGCTCACCTACGAGCAGTACTTC. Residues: CASSYAGQLTYEQYF.

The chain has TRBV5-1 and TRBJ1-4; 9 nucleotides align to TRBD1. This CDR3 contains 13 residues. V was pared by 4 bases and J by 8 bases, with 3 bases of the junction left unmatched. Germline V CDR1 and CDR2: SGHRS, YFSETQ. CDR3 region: CASSIGQGEKLFF. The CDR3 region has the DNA TGCGCCAGCAGCATCGGACAGGGGGAAAAACTGTTTTTT.

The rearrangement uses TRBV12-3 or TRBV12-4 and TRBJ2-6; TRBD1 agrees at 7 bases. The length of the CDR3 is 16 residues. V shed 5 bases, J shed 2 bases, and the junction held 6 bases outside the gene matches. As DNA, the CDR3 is TGTGCCAGCAGTCTGGGGACAGCCACTGGGGCCAACGTCCTGACTTTC. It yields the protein CASSLGTATGANVLTF.

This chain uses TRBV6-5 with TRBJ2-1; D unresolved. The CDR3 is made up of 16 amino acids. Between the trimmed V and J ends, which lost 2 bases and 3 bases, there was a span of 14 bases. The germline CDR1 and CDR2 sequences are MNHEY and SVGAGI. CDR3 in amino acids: CASSYSATPRYNEQFF. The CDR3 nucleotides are TGTGCCAGCAGTTACAGTGCGACACCCCGCTACAATGAGCAGTTCTTC.

The CDR3 reads CASSLPGARNSEQFF. The CDR3 DNA sequence: TGCGCCAGCAGCTTGCCTGGGGCCCGTAATAGTGAGCAGTTCTTC. The chain links TRBV5-1 to TRBJ2-1; TRBD1 is a possible D gene (5 bases). The CDR3 is 15 amino acids. Germline CDR1 SGHRS, CDR2 YFSETQ. V was trimmed by 1 base and J by 9 bases, leaving 17 bases between them.

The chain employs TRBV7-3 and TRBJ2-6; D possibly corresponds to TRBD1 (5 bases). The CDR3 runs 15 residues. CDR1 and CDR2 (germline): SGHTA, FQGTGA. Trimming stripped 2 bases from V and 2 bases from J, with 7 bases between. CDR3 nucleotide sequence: TGTGCCAGCAGCTTAGGGGCGACTGGGGCCAACGTCCTGACTTTC. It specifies CASSLGATGANVLTF.

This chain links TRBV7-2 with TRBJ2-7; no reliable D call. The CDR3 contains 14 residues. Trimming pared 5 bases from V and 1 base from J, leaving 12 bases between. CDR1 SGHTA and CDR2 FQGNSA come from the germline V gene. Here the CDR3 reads CASSLPTRSYEQYF. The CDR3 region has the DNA TGTGCCAGCAGCCTTCCGACGCGGTCCTACGAGCAGTACTTC.

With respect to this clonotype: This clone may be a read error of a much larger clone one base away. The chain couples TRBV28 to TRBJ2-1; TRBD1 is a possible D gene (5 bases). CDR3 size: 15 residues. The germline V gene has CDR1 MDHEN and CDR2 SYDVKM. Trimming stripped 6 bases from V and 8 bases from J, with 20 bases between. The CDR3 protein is CASSSSERTIHEQFF. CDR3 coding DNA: TGTGCCAGCAGCAGCTCGGAGAGGACAATCCATGAGCAGTTCTTC.

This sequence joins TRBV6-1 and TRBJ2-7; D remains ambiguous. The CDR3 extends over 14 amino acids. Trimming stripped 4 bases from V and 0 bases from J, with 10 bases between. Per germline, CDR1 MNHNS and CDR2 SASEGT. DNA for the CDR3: TGTGCCAGCAGTGTGGTGGATAACTCCTACGAGCAGTACTTC. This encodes CASSVVDNSYEQYF.

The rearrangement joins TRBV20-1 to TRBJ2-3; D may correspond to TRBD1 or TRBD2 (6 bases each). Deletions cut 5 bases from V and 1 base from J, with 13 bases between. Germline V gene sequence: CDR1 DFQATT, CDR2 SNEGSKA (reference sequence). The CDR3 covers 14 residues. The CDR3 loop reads CSAPRDIRTDTQYF. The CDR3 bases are TGCAGTGCTCCGCGGGACATACGCACAGATACGCAGTATTTT.

The CDR3 loop is CSALGGANVLTF. As DNA, the CDR3 is TGCAGCGCCCTTGGTGGGGCCAACGTCCTGACTTTC. The rearrangement links TRBV29-1 to TRBJ2-6; no firm D call. The CDR3 has 12 residues. CDR1 and CDR2 from the germline V gene are SQVTM and ANQGSEA. V lost 7 bases and J 3 bases, leaving 7 bases between the germline ends. The full variable domain, in which reference TRBV29-1 and TRBJ2-6 provide the parts outside the CDR3, is SAVISQKPSRDICQRGTSLTIQCQVDSQVTMMFWYRQQPGQSLTLIATANQGSEATYESGFVIDKFPISRPNLTFSTLTVSNMSPEDSSIYLCSALGGANVLTFGAGSRLTVL.

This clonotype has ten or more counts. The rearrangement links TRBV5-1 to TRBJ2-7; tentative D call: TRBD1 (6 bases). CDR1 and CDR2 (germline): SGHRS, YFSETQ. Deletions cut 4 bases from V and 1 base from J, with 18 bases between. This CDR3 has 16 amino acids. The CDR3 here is CASSGDRSGSSYEQYF. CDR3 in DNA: TGCGCCAGCAGCGGAGACAGGTCGGGGTCTTCCTACGAGCAGTACTTC. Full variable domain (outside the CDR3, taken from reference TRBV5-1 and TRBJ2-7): KAGVTQTPRYLIKTRGQQVTLSCSPISGHRSVSWYQQTPGQGLQFLFEYFSETQRNKGNFPGRFSGRQFSNSRSEMNVSTLELGDSALYLCASSGDRSGSSYEQYFGPGTRLTVT.

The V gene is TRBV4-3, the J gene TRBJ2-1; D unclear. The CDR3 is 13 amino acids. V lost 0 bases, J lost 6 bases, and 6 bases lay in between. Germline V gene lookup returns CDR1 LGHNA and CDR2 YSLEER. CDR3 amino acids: CASSQDLINEQFF. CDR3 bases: TGCGCCAGCAGCCAAGATCTTATCAATGAGCAGTTCTTC.

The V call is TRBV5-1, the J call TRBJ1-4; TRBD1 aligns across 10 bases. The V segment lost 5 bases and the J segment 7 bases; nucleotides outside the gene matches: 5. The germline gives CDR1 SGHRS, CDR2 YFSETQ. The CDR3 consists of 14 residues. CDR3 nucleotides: TGCGCCAGCAGGGGGACAGGGGATTTTGAAAAACTGTTTTTT. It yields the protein CASRGTGDFEKLFF. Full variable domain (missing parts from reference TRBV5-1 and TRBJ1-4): KAGVTQTPRYLIKTRGQQVTLSCSPISGHRSVSWYQQTPGQGLQFLFEYFSETQRNKGNFPGRFSGRQFSNSRSEMNVSTLELGDSALYLCASRGTGDFEKLFFGSGTQLSVL.

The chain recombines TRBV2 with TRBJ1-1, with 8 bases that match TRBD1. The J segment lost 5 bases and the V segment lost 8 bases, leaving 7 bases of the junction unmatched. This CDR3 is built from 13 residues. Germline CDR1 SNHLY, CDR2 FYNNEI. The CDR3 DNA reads TGTGCCAGCGGGAACAGGGGGTATACTGAAGCTTTCTTT. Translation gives CASGNRGYTEAFF.

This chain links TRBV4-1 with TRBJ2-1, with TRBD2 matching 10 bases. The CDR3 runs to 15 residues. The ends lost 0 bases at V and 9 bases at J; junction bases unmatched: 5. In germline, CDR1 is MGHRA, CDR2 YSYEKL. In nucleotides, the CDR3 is TGCGCCAGCAGCCAAGAAGTAGCGGGGGGAATTGAGCAGTTCTTC. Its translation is CASSQEVAGGIEQFF.